These 16 T cell receptor beta chains came from one sample sequenced in a study of cytomegalovirus exposure and HLA in healthy donors. Use of 60 Vbeta and 13 Jbeta primers characterized the PCR. TCRdb's copy holds only in-frame clones and misses some; the assay was immunoSEQ multiplex PCR. Of some 140,000 clones in the sample, about four fifths were seen once. Sequences were obtained from PBMCs. The source of these receptors is a female donor in good health and CMV-seronegative.

This sequence joins TRBV27 and TRBJ1-1; 8 bases are a match to TRBD1. CDR1 and CDR2 (germline): MNHEY, SMNVEV (reference sequence). The J segment lost 6 bases and the V segment lost 6 bases, leaving 3 bases of the junction unmatched. The CDR3 is made up of 12 amino acids. CDR3 nucleotide sequence: TGTGCCAGCAGAACAGGGGGATCTGAAGCTTTCTTT. Protein product: CASRTGGSEAFF.

The chain combines TRBV5-6 with TRBJ1-1; no definite D call. V lost 5 bases to trimming and J lost 4 bases, with 9 bases between them. This CDR3 is 12 amino acids long. CDR1 SGHDT and CDR2 YYEEEE come from the germline V gene. Here the CDR3 reads CASSPRSTEAFF. For the CDR3, the DNA is TGTGCCAGCAGTCCAAGGAGCACTGAAGCTTTCTTT.

This chain uses TRBV5-1 with TRBJ2-3; D perhaps matches TRBD2 (5 bases). The V end lost 5 bases, the J end lost 0 bases, and 13 bases lay between the germline ends. There are 15 residues in the CDR3. From germline, CDR1 is SGHRS and CDR2 YFSETQ. The CDR3 DNA is TGCGCCAGCAGTCCTTTCTCGGGGAGCACAGATACGCAGTATTTT. Translating it yields CASSPFSGSTDTQYF.

This clone is a singleton in its sample. The V gene is TRBV9, the J gene TRBJ1-2; D unclear. The CDR3 contains 14 residues. The V gene's germline CDR1 is SGDLS and CDR2 YYNGEE. Trimming cost V 4 bases and J 8 bases, with 18 bases left between them. The CDR3 protein is CASSPSPQVSGYTF. The CDR3 coding sequence is TGTGCCAGCAGCCCTAGCCCCCAGGTATCCGGCTACACCTTC.

The rearrangement uses TRBV4-1 and TRBJ2-1; TRBD2 matches 10 bases. With V trimmed by 8 bases and J by 8 bases, 6 bases remained unmatched. The length of the CDR3 is 13 residues. Per germline, CDR1 MGHRA and CDR2 YSYEKL. This CDR3 is CASLGLATDEQFF. The CDR3 DNA reads TGCGCCAGCCTGGGACTAGCGACGGATGAGCAGTTCTTC.

This chain uses TRBV15 with TRBJ2-1; D may be TRBD1 (6 bases). V was trimmed by 4 bases and J by 4 bases, leaving 14 bases between them. The germline V gene has CDR1 LNHNV and CDR2 YYDKDF (reference sequence). The CDR3 sequence is 15 residues long. This CDR3 is CATSKSRDTYNEQFF. CDR3 nucleotide sequence: TGTGCCACCAGCAAGAGCCGGGACACTTACAATGAGCAGTTCTTC.

The CDR3 spells CASSSRDSDQETQYF. In nucleotides, the CDR3 is TGTGCCAGCAGCTCCCGGGACAGCGACCAAGAGACCCAGTACTTC. This chain joins TRBV11-3 and TRBJ2-5; 7 bases align to TRBD1. The junction had 5 bases not matched to a gene; V was cut back by 4 bases and J by 0 bases. The germline gives CDR1 SGHNT, CDR2 YENEEA. The CDR3 extends over 15 amino acids.

The rearrangement uses TRBV5-6 and TRBJ1-2; TRBD1 is a possible D gene (5 bases). The V gene lost 4 bases and the J gene lost 6 bases, with 13 bases spanning the gap. Germline CDR1 and CDR2: SGHDT and YYEEEE. This CDR3 region has 13 residues. CDR3 sequence (DNA): TGTGCCAGCAGCCCTACAGGATCCGATGGCTACACCTTC. As protein: CASSPTGSDGYTF.

This clone has only one observation. This chain joins TRBV19 and TRBJ1-2; 7 positions match TRBD1. V lost 3 bases and J lost 6; bases outside the gene matches: 1. This CDR3 spans 12 amino acids. Germline assignment: CDR1 LNHDA and CDR2 SQIVND (reference sequence). This CDR3 is CASSITGDGYTF. In DNA, the CDR3 is TGTGCCAGTAGTATTACAGGGGATGGCTACACCTTC.

The rearrangement links TRBV12-1 to TRBJ2-2; the table's TRBD1 call for D was not verified on the DNA. TRBV12-1 is annotated as a pseudogene. The CDR3 runs to 15 residues. CDR3 loop: CASSLGQTNTGELFF. The CDR3 DNA follows: TGTGCCAGCAGCTTAGGACAAACGAACACCGGGGAGCTGTTTTTT.

This sequence joins TRBV9 and TRBJ2-7; 8 bases line up with TRBD2. Germline trimming cut 1 base from V and 3 bases from J; bases unmatched to any gene: 6. The CDR3 is made up of 15 amino acids. Germline V gene lookup returns CDR1 SGDLS and CDR2 YYNGEE. The DNA for the CDR3 is TGTGCCAGCAGCGTAAGCAGCGGGGGTTACTACGAGCAGTACTTC. Protein: CASSVSSGGYYEQYF.

The chain is built from TRBV29-1 and TRBJ1-2; 7 nucleotides agree with TRBD1. The germline gives CDR1 SQVTM, CDR2 ANQGSEA. Losses at the gene ends were 5 bases for V and 2 bases for J; bases not matched to a gene: 2. The CDR3 has 12 residues. CDR3 amino acids: CSVWTGNYGYTF. In nucleotides, the CDR3 is TGCAGCGTTTGGACAGGAAACTATGGCTACACCTTC.

Turning to this clone: Other DNA sequences in this specimen translate into the identical CDR3. This chain links TRBV7-9 with TRBJ1-2; the D is unclear. With 5 bases removed from V and 8 bases from J, the gap between germline ends came to 9 bases. Germline loops: CDR1 SEHNR, CDR2 FQNEAQ (reference sequence). The CDR3 extends over 11 amino acids. CDR3 nucleotides: TGTGCCAGCAGCCCAAGCGAAGGCTACACCTTC. This sequence encodes CASSPSEGYTF. Full variable domain (missing parts from reference TRBV7-9 and TRBJ1-2): DTGVSQNPRHKITKRGQNVTFRCDPISEHNRLYWYRQTLGQGPEFLTYFQNEAQLEKSRLLSDRFSAERPKGSFSTLEIQRTEQGDSAMYLCASSPSEGYTFGSGTRLTVV.

This clone was recorded many times. This chain links TRBV2 with TRBJ2-2; TRBD2 matches at 8 bases. The CDR3 is 15 amino acids. V trimming: 9 bases; J trimming: 5 bases; junction bases outside the gene matches: 11. Germline V gene lookup returns CDR1 SNHLY and CDR2 FYNNEI. The CDR3 DNA follows: TGTGCCAGTAGAAGGGGCCAGCGGGAGACCGGGGAGCTGTTTTTT. Protein product: CASRRGQRETGELFF.

V gene TRBV5-4 combines with J gene TRBJ2-7; TRBD2 matches at 9 bases. The CDR3 is 15 residues long. Germline CDR1 SGHNT, CDR2 YYREEE (reference sequence). V lost 4 bases to trimming and J lost 1 base; unmatched junction nucleotides: 6. The CDR3 DNA sequence: TGTGCCAGCAGCCCCCGGCTAGCGGGGTCCTACGAGCAGTACTTC. Translated, it gives CASSPRLAGSYEQYF.

This chain links TRBV10-1 with TRBJ1-1; D perhaps matches TRBD1 (6 bases). Trimming removed 0 bases at V and 3 bases at J, with 14 bases between. The CDR3 runs 16 residues. CDR1 WNHNN and CDR2 SYGVQD come from the germline V gene (reference sequence). The CDR3 DNA reads as TGCGCCAGCAGTGAGTCGTCTGGGGGGGCGGACACTGAAGCTTTCTTT. Translating gives CASSESSGGADTEAFF.